These 29 T cell receptor beta chains share one sample of origin, sequenced in a study of shared clonotypes between healthy human individuals. Generated by immunoSEQ multiplex PCR, the TCRdb table keeps only in-frame clones and is missing some. The profile shows some 450,000 clones, 75% to 80% of them singletons. Sequencing was performed on PBMCs. The receptors derive from a woman aged 35 to 49 in good health. Some clones in this sample may be carry-over from other donors' samples.

A remark on this clone: This likely reflects a read error, since a far larger clone is one base away. The sample carries other DNA sequences with the same CDR3. The chain has TRBV10-3 and TRBJ2-1; 10 bases match TRBD2. This CDR3 has 13 amino acids. V gave up 4 bases and J gave up 7 bases; unmatched junction bases: 1. The germline V gene encodes CDR1 ENHRY and CDR2 SYGVKD. Here the CDR3 reads CAISGTSGNEQFF. DNA for the CDR3: TGTGCCATCAGTGGGACTAGCGGAAATGAGCAGTTCTTC.

Note on this clone: One end of the junction is discordant with germline, which a read error may explain. This chain uses TRBV27 with TRBJ2-3; 9 nucleotides line up with TRBD2. The germline gives CDR1 MNHEY, CDR2 SMNVEV (reference sequence). This CDR3 is built from 15 residues. CDR3 amino acids: CASSFYGTSRDTQYF. Written as DNA, the CDR3 is TGTGCCAGCAGTTTCTATGGGACTAGCAGAGATACGCAGTATTTT.

About this clone itself: The same CDR3 also results from other DNA sequences found in this sample. This rearrangement joins TRBV4-1 to TRBJ2-2, with 14 bases aligning to TRBD2. The CDR3 consists of 18 residues. Trimming cost V 3 bases and J 4 bases; bases outside gene matches: 7. CDR1 and CDR2 from the germline V gene are MGHRA and YSYEKL. The CDR3, as DNA: TGCGCCAGCAGCCAGGGGGGACTAGCGGGAGTGGGCACCGGGGAGCTGTTTTTT. It is translated as CASSQGGLAGVGTGELFF.

This clone was detected many times. The chain has TRBV28 and TRBJ2-7; no firm D call. This CDR3 comprises 13 residues. V lost 2 bases and J 6 bases, leaving 11 bases between the germline ends. Germline assignment: CDR1 MDHEN and CDR2 SYDVKM. CDR3 in DNA: TGTGCCAGCAGTTTAGAGGAGCCCGGCGAGCAGTACTTC. It codes for CASSLEEPGEQYF.

This chain connects TRBV19 to TRBJ2-7, with D possibly being TRBD1 (6 bases). Germline assignment: CDR1 LNHDA and CDR2 SQIVND (reference sequence). Trimming pared 5 bases from V and 2 bases from J, leaving 16 bases between. This CDR3 region has 15 residues. In nucleotides, the CDR3 is TGTGCCAGTAGTTTCACCGGGACACTCGCCTACGAGCAGTACTTC. Protein sequence: CASSFTGTLAYEQYF.

The V call is TRBV4-1, the J call TRBJ1-5; D may be TRBD1 (5 bases). The CDR3 loop spans 16 amino acids. CDR1 and CDR2 (germline): MGHRA, YSYEKL. Trimming pared 4 bases from V and 5 bases from J, leaving 18 bases between. The CDR3 DNA reads as TGCGCCAGCAGCCTTTGGGCGGGGGGAGAGGATCAGCCCCAGCATTTT. Its protein product is CASSLWAGGEDQPQHF.

The rearrangement uses TRBV27 and TRBJ2-5; 11 positions agree with TRBD1. The CDR3 runs to 15 residues. The germline V gene encodes CDR1 MNHEY and CDR2 SMNVEV (reference sequence). The junction had 2 bases not matched to a gene; V was cut back by 2 bases and J by 3 bases. The CDR3 sequence is CASSLGTGGKETQYF. The CDR3 region has the DNA TGTGCCAGCAGTTTAGGGACAGGGGGGAAAGAGACCCAGTACTTC.

The genes are TRBV5-4 and TRBJ2-7, with 7 bases matching TRBD2. This CDR3 spans 14 amino acids. From germline, CDR1 is SGHNT and CDR2 YYREEE (reference sequence). After removal of 9 bases from V and 0 bases from J, the junction contained 9 bases not matched to a gene. CDR3 coding DNA: TGTGCCACCACGCTCGGGAGGAGCTCCTACGAGCAGTACTTC. Its translation is CATTLGRSSYEQYF.

The J gene is TRBJ2-7, the V gene TRBV7-6; 13 bases line up with TRBD2. After removal of 5 bases from V and 5 bases from J, the junction contained 3 bases not matched to a gene. The CDR3 length is 14 residues. Germline values: CDR1 SGHVS, CDR2 FNYEAQ. CDR3 DNA sequence: TGTGCCAGCAGCGTTGGACTAGCGGGAGACGAGCAGTACTTC. Its translation: CASSVGLAGDEQYF.

This sequence joins TRBV5-1 and TRBJ2-3; TRBD2 matches at 8 bases. CDR1 and CDR2 from the germline V gene are SGHRS and YFSETQ. The CDR3 sequence is 15 residues long. J lost 2 bases, V lost 4 bases, and 6 bases had no gene match. In nucleotides, the CDR3 is TGCGCCAGCAGCCTTAGCGGGACCAACACAGATACGCAGTATTTT. This sequence encodes CASSLSGTNTDTQYF.

This clone was counted a few times. The chain links TRBV19 to TRBJ2-7, with 8 bases identical to TRBD1. The CDR3 is 12 amino acids. The J segment lost 7 bases and the V segment lost 9 bases, leaving 8 bases of the junction unmatched. CDR1 LNHDA and CDR2 SQIVND come from the germline V gene (reference sequence). In DNA form, the CDR3 reads TGTGCCAGCCGGGACAGGACGGGGGAGCAGTACTTC. Its translation: CASRDRTGEQYF.

A few counts support this clone. A single base is all that separates this from a far larger clone, so a read error is likely. J is TRBJ2-7 and V is TRBV9; 7 bases are shared with TRBD1. Germline CDR1 is SGDLS and CDR2 is YYNGEE. The CDR3 loop spans 14 amino acids. CDR3: CASSRGQEPYEQCF. Written as DNA, the CDR3 is TGTGCCAGCAGCCGCGGACAGGAACCTTACGAGCAGTGCTTC.

The chain joins TRBV25-1 to TRBJ2-2; possible D gene TRBD1, 5 bases. CDR3 length: 16 amino acids. Trimming removed 4 bases from V and 0 bases from J, with 12 bases in between. Per germline, CDR1 MGHDK and CDR2 SYGVNS. The CDR3 DNA reads TGTGCCAGCAGTGTCGTTGGGGCTGCGAACACCGGGGAGCTGTTTTTT. Its translation: CASSVVGAANTGELFF.

Turning to this clone: This sequence is one base from a far larger clone and is likely a read error. This CDR3 is also generated by other DNA sequences in the sample. This chain joins TRBV2 and TRBJ2-7; unclear D gene. CDR3 length: 14 residues. Germline V gene sequence: CDR1 SNHLY, CDR2 FYNNEI. The CDR3 region has the DNA TGTGCCAGCAGTGAGGCAGGTTATTCCTACGAGCAGTACTTT. Protein: CASSEAGYSYEQYF.

This chain joins TRBV5-6 and TRBJ2-5; tentative D call: TRBD1 (6 bases). V was shortened by 4 bases and J by 3 bases, with 16 bases between the two germline ends. The CDR3 consists of 15 residues. The germline gives CDR1 SGHDT, CDR2 YYEEEE. The CDR3 loop is CASSAFRDTKETQYF. The CDR3 coding sequence is TGTGCCAGCAGCGCCTTCCGGGACACCAAAGAGACCCAGTACTTC.

This clone is a singleton in its sample. The chain combines TRBV28 with TRBJ1-4; no clear D gene. The CDR3 runs to 16 residues. Germline loops: CDR1 MDHEN, CDR2 SYDVKM. V lost 6 bases and J lost 6, with 20 bases in between. Here the CDR3 DNA reads TGTGCCAGCAGCCAGCGGACTGGGCGTATCTATGAAAAACTGTTTTTT. Amino acids: CASSQRTGRIYEKLFF.

The chain combines TRBV10-1 with TRBJ2-1, with 11 bases that match TRBD2. The CDR3 has 13 amino acids. V gave up 9 bases and J gave up 9 bases; unmatched junction bases: 7. Germline CDR1 and CDR2: WNHNN and SYGVQD (reference sequence). The CDR3 protein is CARLTSGIGEQFF. CDR3 DNA sequence: TGCGCCAGATTGACTAGCGGGATTGGTGAGCAGTTCTTC.

For this clone: The junction departs from germline at one end; a sequencing error may be responsible. The chain links TRBV28 to TRBJ2-7, with D possibly being TRBD1 (6 bases). There are 12 residues in the CDR3. The germline gives CDR1 MDHEN, CDR2 SYDVKM. The CDR3 bases are TGTGCCAGCAGTTTACGTGACAGGTTCCTGCACTTC. Translated, it gives CASSLRDRFLHF. Together with reference TRBV28 and TRBJ2-7, the CDR3 gives the full variable domain: DVKVTQSSRYLVKRTGEKVFLECVQDMDHENMFWYRQDPGLGLRLIYFSYDVKMKEKGDIPEGYSVSREKKERFSLILESASTNQTSMYLCASSLRDRFLHFGPGTRLTVT.

This clone came up a few times. A far larger clone is one base from this, pointing to a likely read error. No conserved phenylalanine or tryptophan ends this CDR3, so it is likely a read error. This rearrangement joins TRBV30 to TRBJ2-2; D call uncertain. CDR1 is GTSNPN and CDR2 is SVGIG in the germline V gene (reference sequence). The CDR3 is made up of 14 amino acids. Trimming stripped 3 bases from V and 2 bases from J, with 10 bases between. Here the CDR3 DNA reads TGTGCCTGGAGAGCCGGTGTAAACACCGGGGAGCTGTTTCTT. This translates into CAWRAGVNTGELFL.

The chain carries TRBV7-9 and TRBJ2-1; D not certain. Deletions cut 4 bases from V and 0 bases from J, with 7 bases between. The CDR3 length is 14 residues. CDR1 is SEHNR and CDR2 is FQNEAQ in the germline V gene (reference sequence). The CDR3 coding sequence is TGTGCCAGCAGCTCAGGAGCCTCCTACAATGAGCAGTTCTTC. Its translation: CASSSGASYNEQFF.

In regard to this clone: The junction and the germline gene differ at one end; a read error may be behind it. This chain links TRBV6-1 with TRBJ1-4; D is perhaps TRBD1 (6 bases). The V gene's germline CDR1 is MNHNS and CDR2 SASEGT. The CDR3 is 18 amino acids. CDR3 sequence reads: CASRDLSAWTATNEKLFF. CDR3 in DNA: TGTGCCAGCCGTGATTTGTCGGCCTGGACAGCAACTAATGAAAAACTGTTTTTT.

The chain couples TRBV4-1 to TRBJ1-4; D unresolved. The CDR3 contains 15 residues. Germline loops: CDR1 MGHRA, CDR2 YSYEKL. The germline V and J ends were trimmed by 4 bases and 2 bases, with 11 bases remaining between them. The CDR3 reads CASSRALGTNEKLFF. The DNA for the CDR3 is TGCGCCAGCAGCCGGGCATTGGGGACTAATGAAAAACTGTTTTTT.

Here the CDR3 reads CASSQDTELAKNIQYF. The CDR3 coding sequence is TGCGCCAGCAGCCAGGATACAGAGTTAGCCAAAAACATTCAGTACTTC. The chain uses TRBV4-3 and TRBJ2-4; D remains ambiguous. Trimming took off 3 bases at V and 0 bases at J, with 12 bases between the two ends. Germline V lookup: CDR1 LGHNA, CDR2 YSLEER. This CDR3 has 16 amino acids.

The chain employs TRBV11-2 and TRBJ2-3, with 14 bases aligning to TRBD2. Losses at the gene ends were 5 bases for V and 6 bases for J; bases not matched to a gene: 4. This CDR3 region has 15 residues. The V gene's germline CDR1 is SGHAT and CDR2 FQNNGV. The CDR3 spells CASSQTSGRADTQYF. CDR3 bases: TGTGCCAGCAGCCAGACTAGCGGGAGGGCGGATACGCAGTATTTT.

About this clone: A far larger clone is a single base away, which makes a read error likely. The identical CDR3 is also encoded by other nucleotide sequences in the sample. The genes are TRBV30 and TRBJ1-5; a weak D match, TRBD1 (5 bases). Germline V gene data show CDR1 as GTSNPN and CDR2 as SVGIG (reference sequence). The CDR3 is 14 amino acids. CDR3 sequence: CALSGDFSNQPQHF. The CDR3 DNA reads as TGTGCCTTGTCGGGGGATTTTAGCAATCAGCCCCAGCACTTT. The complete variable domain, with remaining parts taken from reference TRBV30 and TRBJ1-5, reads SQTIHQWPATLVQPVGSPLSLECTVEGTSNPNLYWYRQAAGRGLQLLFYSVGIGQISSEVPQNLSASRPQDRQFILSSKKLLLSDSGFYLCALSGDFSNQPQHFGDGTRLSIL.

The V gene is TRBV10-3, the J gene TRBJ2-5; 8 bases are a match to TRBD2. This CDR3 is 16 amino acids long. Trimming cost V 4 bases and J 1 base; bases outside gene matches: 8. From germline, CDR1 is ENHRY and CDR2 SYGVKD. CDR3 sequence reads: CAISVGTSHSQETQYF. The CDR3 region has the DNA TGTGCCATCAGTGTTGGGACTAGTCATTCCCAAGAGACCCAGTACTTC.

This clone has only one observation. CDR3 sequence reads: CASSEVRDTGELFF. CDR3 DNA: TGTGCCAGCAGTGAAGTTCGGGACACCGGGGAGCTGTTTTTT. The chain joins TRBV6-1 to TRBJ2-2; D is ambiguous. Per the germline V gene, CDR1 is MNHNS and CDR2 is SASEGT. Between the trimmed V and J ends, which lost 1 base and 3 bases, there was a span of 6 bases. The CDR3 sequence is 14 residues long.

The chain couples TRBV7-9 to TRBJ2-7; no firm D call. The ends were cut back, 5 bases at V and 3 bases at J, with 11 bases in the middle. The CDR3 loop spans 13 amino acids. Per germline, CDR1 SEHNR and CDR2 FQNEAQ (reference sequence). CDR3 sequence reads: CASSRTVRYEQYF. CDR3 nucleotides: TGTGCCAGCAGCCGAACAGTCCGCTACGAGCAGTACTTC.

As to this clone: A much more abundant neighbour one base away suggests this may be a read error. The chain's CDR3 is CAWSVRRVVGRETQYF. The CDR3 region has the DNA TGTGCCTGGAGTGTACGTCGGGTGGTAGGCCGAGAGACCCAGTACTTC. This sequence joins TRBV30 and TRBJ2-5, with D hard to call. The V end lost 0 bases, the J end lost 4 bases, and 18 bases lay between the germline ends. CDR1 is GTSNPN, CDR2 SVGIG, per germline (reference sequence). The CDR3 has 16 amino acids.